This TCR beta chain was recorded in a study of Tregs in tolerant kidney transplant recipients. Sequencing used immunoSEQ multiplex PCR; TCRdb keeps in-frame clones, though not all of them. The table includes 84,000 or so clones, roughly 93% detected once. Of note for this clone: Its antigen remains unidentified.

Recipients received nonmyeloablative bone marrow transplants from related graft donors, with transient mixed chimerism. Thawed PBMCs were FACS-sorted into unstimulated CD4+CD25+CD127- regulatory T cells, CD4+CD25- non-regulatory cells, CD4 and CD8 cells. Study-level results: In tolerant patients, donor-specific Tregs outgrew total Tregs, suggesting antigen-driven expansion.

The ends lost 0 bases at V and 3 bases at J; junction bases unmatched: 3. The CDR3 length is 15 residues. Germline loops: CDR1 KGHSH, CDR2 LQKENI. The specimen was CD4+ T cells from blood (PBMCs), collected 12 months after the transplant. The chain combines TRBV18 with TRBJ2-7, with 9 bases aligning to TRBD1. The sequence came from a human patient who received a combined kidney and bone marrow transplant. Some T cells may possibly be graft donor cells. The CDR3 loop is CASSPPNRGLYEQYF. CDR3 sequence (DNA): TGTGCCAGCTCACCACCGAACAGGGGGCTCTACGAGCAGTACTTC.